This T cell receptor (beta chain) emerged from a study of blood T cell repertoires in COVID-19. Across the study: Acute-phase and convalescent COVID-19 samples originated in the United States, Italy and Spain. The cDNA or gDNA used as material had been derived from T cells, B-cell-depleted T cells, or PBMCs.

The CDR3 is 15 amino acids. The germline gives CDR1 SGHTA, CDR2 FQGNSA. The trim removed 5 bases at V and 7 bases at J, leaving 10 bases unmatched. In the original processing: How many nucleated cells were present was estimated from reference gene primer amplification. Clones were sequenced by immunoSEQ multiplex PCR, and TCRdb holds only the in-frame ones, with some missing. Clone size and the V and J calls come from that table; the DNA yielded D and trimming. The data contain 150,000 to 180,000 clones, around 89% of them seen just once; the ten biggest clones take up more than 14%. The sample taken for sequencing was peripheral blood. The sequence came from a woman aged 40 to 55 with acute or convalescent COVID-19. J is TRBJ2-1 and V is TRBV7-2; TRBD1 matches 8 bases. This CDR3 is CASSPRGPGRNEQFF. Here the CDR3 DNA reads TGTGCCAGCAGCCCCAGGGGGCCGGGCCGGAATGAGCAGTTCTTC.